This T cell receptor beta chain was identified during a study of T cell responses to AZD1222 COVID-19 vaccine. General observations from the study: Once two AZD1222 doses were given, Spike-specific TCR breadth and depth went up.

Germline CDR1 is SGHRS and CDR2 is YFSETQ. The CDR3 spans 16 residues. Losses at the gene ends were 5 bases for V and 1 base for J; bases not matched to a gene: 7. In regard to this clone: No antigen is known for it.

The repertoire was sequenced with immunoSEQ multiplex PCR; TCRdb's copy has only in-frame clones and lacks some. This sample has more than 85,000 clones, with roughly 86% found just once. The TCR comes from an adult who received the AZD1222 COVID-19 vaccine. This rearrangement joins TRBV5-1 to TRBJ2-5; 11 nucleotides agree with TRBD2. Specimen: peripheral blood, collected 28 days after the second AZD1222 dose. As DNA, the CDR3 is TGCGCCAGCAGTTCTAGCGGGGGGAACCTCCAAGAGACCCAGTACTTC. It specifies CASSSSGGNLQETQYF.